This T cell receptor (beta chain) emerged from a study of blood T cell repertoires in COVID-19 (TCRdb year 2020). Regarding the complete study: The collaborator samples originated in the United States, Italy and Spain and spanned the acute and convalescent phases of COVID-19. The dataset comprised deeply sampled blood TCRbeta repertoires from subjects exposed to, actively infected with, or recovered from COVID-19. The samples were drawn from two sources: the first 160 participants of the ongoing ImmuneRACE study, and some 1,300 subjects contributed by 6 global collaborators. The repertoires were made available in a free public database intended to serve as a resource for research on the immune response to SARS-CoV-2. Nearly every sample came with metadata listing a de-identified subject ID, COVID-19 status, age in years and sex. Where available, HLA class I and class II types were taken from metadata supplied by the sample provider and were not determined by assay-based typing. The material from the prospective study consisted of cDNA or gDNA derived from T cells, B-cell-depleted T cells, or PBMCs. Summary of the overall study and its limitations: The amount of clinical and demographic metadata varied by source and participant and was provided uncurated.

The CDR3, from cysteine to phenylalanine, totals 14 residues. This entry keeps only the CDR3 DNA: 42 bases, framed from base 1. Taken from the germline V gene, the CDR1 and CDR2 loops are KGHDR and SFDVKD. A distance of 10 bases separates the germline ends of V and J, which lose 2 bases and 4 bases respectively. TCRbeta CDR3 regions were amplified from genomic DNA by means of the immunoSEQ Assay, a bias-controlled multiplex PCR. From the authors' description of their analysis: Within the assay, amplification of reference gene primers was used to estimate how many nucleated cells each sample contained. To quantify the absolute abundance of each unique TCRbeta CDR3 rearrangement, sequence reads were collapsed and filtered. For each sample, productive Simpson clonality was calculated by taking the square root of Simpson's diversity index across productive rearrangements. TCRdb took this table from immuneACCESS and kept in-frame rearrangements with V and J called. Such tables lack part of the clones; where checked against another copy, unresolved V genes explain under half of the gap, and the rest is unexplained. V and J calls and clone size are those listed in that table; D and trimming were worked out from the DNA. In all, the sample holds around 180,000 clones, and roughly 81% of those were seen once. About 11% of the sample belongs to the ten largest clones.

In Seattle, one collaborating source enrolled patients while the infection was active and tracked those patients longitudinally over the course of disease. The collaborating institutions used their own protocols to collect whole blood in K2EDTA tubes. For TCRbeta analysis, collaborators shipped samples in one of three forms: frozen whole blood, isolated PBMCs, or DNA extracted from either of those sample types. As to this clone: Its cognate antigen has yet to be identified. Base qualities were left out, and no much larger clone turns up one base away.

The chain uses TRBV24-1 and TRBJ1-2, with a weak D call of TRBD1 (5 bases match). The TCR originated in a woman aged 80 or over with COVID-19, enrolled during active disease. Sequenced: peripheral blood. The DNA sequence is TGTGCCACCAGTGATTATTCGACAGCCTATGGCTACACCTTC. It translates as CATSDYSTAYGYTF.